This T cell receptor (beta chain) was profiled in a study of blood T cell repertoires in COVID-19. In the study's own analysis: Nucleated cell number was recorded as an estimate derived from reference gene primer amplification. Assay used: immunoSEQ multiplex PCR; TCRdb lists only in-frame clones, some missing. The DNA gave D and trimming, while V, J and clone size come from that table. The sample consists of about 110,000 clones, roughly 80% of them appearing once. Deletions cut 0 bases from V and 6 bases from J, with 16 bases between. CDR3 length: 16 amino acids. The germline gives CDR1 SGHRS, CDR2 YFSETQ. This clone was detected a few times.

Sequencing used peripheral blood. The rearrangement links TRBV5-1 to TRBJ2-1, with a weak D call TRBD2 (6 bases). The clonotype originates from a man aged 70 or older with active or convalescent COVID-19. The CDR3 sequence is CASSLVQGGSGNEQFF. CDR3 DNA: TGCGCCAGCAGCTTGGTGCAGGGAGGCTCAGGCAATGAGCAGTTCTTC.